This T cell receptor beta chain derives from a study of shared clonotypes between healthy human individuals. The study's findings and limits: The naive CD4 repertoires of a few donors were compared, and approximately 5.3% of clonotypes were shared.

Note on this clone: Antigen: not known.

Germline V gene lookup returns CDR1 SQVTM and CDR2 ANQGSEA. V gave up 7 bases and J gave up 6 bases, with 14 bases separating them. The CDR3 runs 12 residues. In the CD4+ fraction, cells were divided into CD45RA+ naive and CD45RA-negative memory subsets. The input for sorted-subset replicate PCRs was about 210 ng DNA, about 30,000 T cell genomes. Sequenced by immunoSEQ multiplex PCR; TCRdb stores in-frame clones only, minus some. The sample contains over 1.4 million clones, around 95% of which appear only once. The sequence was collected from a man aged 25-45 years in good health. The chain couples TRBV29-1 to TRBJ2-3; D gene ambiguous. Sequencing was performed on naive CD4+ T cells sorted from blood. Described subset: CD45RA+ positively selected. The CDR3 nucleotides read TGCAGCGCGGCCTACACCCAGGATACGCAGTATTTT. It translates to CSAAYTQDTQYF.